The rows below give T cell receptor beta chains drawn from one sample of a study of monozygotic twins with inflammatory bowel disease. No DNA is given; TCRdb re-called the 5' RACE reads and lists each CDR3 protein once. The table lists about 210,000 distinct CDR3 sequences. Sequencing was done on a sample of blood. The receptors derive from a human donor with ulcerative colitis or Crohn's disease, or a healthy co-twin of an affected twin (not recorded which). Both conserved end residues are part of each CDR3. Each record gives: CDR3 protein, J gene, V gene, CDR3 length.

CDR3 protein: CASTLEGGKETQYF; J gene: TRBJ2-5; V gene: TRBV5-6; CDR3 length: 14
CDR3 protein: CASSRRGVGEKLFF; J gene: TRBJ1-4; V gene: TRBV12-3/TRBV12-4; CDR3 length: 14
CDR3 protein: CSALLWDPYNEQFF; J gene: TRBJ2-1; V gene: TRBV20-1; CDR3 length: 14
CDR3 protein: CASTSGSSFGNEQFF; J gene: TRBJ2-1; V gene: TRBV2; CDR3 length: 15
CDR3 protein: CASKAGGGFNEQFF; J gene: TRBJ2-1; V gene: TRBV10-2; CDR3 length: 14
CDR3 protein: CASSRRDRNSPLHF; J gene: TRBJ1-6; V gene: TRBV11-2; CDR3 length: 14
CDR3 protein: CASSHPPKTENYGYTF; J gene: TRBJ1-2; V gene: TRBV4-1; CDR3 length: 16
CDR3 protein: CAVISLRTAKITDTQYF; J gene: TRBJ2-3; V gene: TRBV2; CDR3 length: 17
CDR3 protein: CASSLAGASSYNEQFF; J gene: TRBJ2-1; V gene: TRBV5-1; CDR3 length: 16
CDR3 protein: CAGGQRTGELFF; J gene: TRBJ2-2; V gene: TRBV12-3/TRBV12-4; CDR3 length: 12
CDR3 protein: CASSPPLLRSEAFF; J gene: TRBJ1-1; V gene: TRBV7-9; CDR3 length: 14
CDR3 protein: CASSYREPPYEQYF; J gene: TRBJ2-7; V gene: TRBV12-3/TRBV12-4; CDR3 length: 14
CDR3 protein: CASSHASSYEQYF; J gene: TRBJ2-7; V gene: TRBV4-1; CDR3 length: 13
CDR3 protein: CSARGNLGYEQFF; J gene: TRBJ2-1; V gene: TRBV20-1; CDR3 length: 13
CDR3 protein: CSAWKGAWNQPQHF; J gene: TRBJ1-5; V gene: TRBV20-1; CDR3 length: 14
CDR3 protein: CASSPVGGGHYEQYF; J gene: TRBJ2-7; V gene: TRBV18; CDR3 length: 15
CDR3 protein: CASSQFFPTGPSEQYF; J gene: TRBJ2-7; V gene: TRBV4-1; CDR3 length: 16
CDR3 protein: CAIRDRVNTEAFF; J gene: TRBJ1-1; V gene: TRBV10-3; CDR3 length: 13
CDR3 protein: CASSSLPAGDQPQHF; J gene: TRBJ1-5; V gene: TRBV6-5; CDR3 length: 15
CDR3 protein: CASSYRGPYGYTF; J gene: TRBJ1-2; V gene: TRBV6-6; CDR3 length: 13
CDR3 protein: CASSPTTSGGDTQYF; J gene: TRBJ2-3; V gene: TRBV18; CDR3 length: 15
CDR3 protein: CASGRIRGSEKLFF; J gene: TRBJ1-4; V gene: TRBV6-2/TRBV6-3; CDR3 length: 14
CDR3 protein: CASSLFSQGTSGSGTEAFF; J gene: TRBJ1-1; V gene: TRBV5-1; CDR3 length: 19
CDR3 protein: CASSPGQGLIYEQYF; J gene: TRBJ2-7; V gene: TRBV27; CDR3 length: 15
CDR3 protein: CASSADPGGRGSNQPQHF; J gene: TRBJ1-5; V gene: TRBV9; CDR3 length: 18
CDR3 protein: CASSGGGRERWYF; J gene: TRBJ2-3; V gene: TRBV7-2; CDR3 length: 13
CDR3 protein: CATSEGLAGTDTQYF; J gene: TRBJ2-3; V gene: TRBV24-1; CDR3 length: 15
CDR3 protein: CSARRGLGTEAFF; J gene: TRBJ1-1; V gene: TRBV29-1; CDR3 length: 13
CDR3 protein: CSAISDRGRQETQYF; J gene: TRBJ2-5; V gene: TRBV20-1; CDR3 length: 15
CDR3 protein: CSARAPTLGDQPQHF; J gene: TRBJ1-5; V gene: TRBV20-1; CDR3 length: 15
CDR3 protein: CASTKTSGGFQETQYF; J gene: TRBJ2-5; V gene: TRBV7-6; CDR3 length: 16
CDR3 protein: CASSLSGGAYNEQYF; J gene: TRBJ2-1; V gene: TRBV12-3/TRBV12-4; CDR3 length: 15
CDR3 protein: CASIRGGSNQPQHF; J gene: TRBJ1-5; V gene: TRBV6-1; CDR3 length: 14
CDR3 protein: CATSRGTSGNNEQFF; J gene: TRBJ2-1; V gene: TRBV12-3/TRBV12-4; CDR3 length: 15
CDR3 protein: CASSPVGQETQYF; J gene: TRBJ2-5; V gene: TRBV18; CDR3 length: 13
CDR3 protein: CASSLKRGNYNSPLHF; J gene: TRBJ1-6; V gene: TRBV7-9; CDR3 length: 16
CDR3 protein: CASTMTGGKTQYF; J gene: TRBJ2-5; V gene: TRBV6-5; CDR3 length: 13
CDR3 protein: CASSLVAGGQDTQYF; J gene: TRBJ2-3; V gene: TRBV5-1; CDR3 length: 15
CDR3 protein: CATSRGGTGQNYGYTF; J gene: TRBJ1-2; V gene: TRBV15; CDR3 length: 16
CDR3 protein: CASSFYLAGFTEAFF; J gene: TRBJ1-1; V gene: TRBV12-3/TRBV12-4; CDR3 length: 15
CDR3 protein: CASSQRLAVETQYF; J gene: TRBJ2-5; V gene: TRBV5-6; CDR3 length: 14